Sequencing of this T cell receptor (beta chain) was carried out in a study of metastatic and nonmetastatic thyroid tumors. Study background: From malignant and benign thyroid patients, repertoires in blood and in tumor or nodule tissue were compared. Study-level points and caveats: Patients with malignant thyroid tumors reportedly had significantly higher TCR beta diversity than those with benign nodules, in blood and tumor.

J was trimmed by 3 bases and V by 0 bases; bases with no gene match: 6. CDR1 is KGHDR and CDR2 is SFDVKD in the germline V gene. CDR3 size: 17 residues. To note about this clone: What it binds is unknown.

None of the patients had undergone any treatment ahead of thyroid surgery. Original processing methods: The study built a papillary thyroid cancer distant-metastasis classifier from CDR3 differences across clinicopathological groups. TCRdb re-analyzed the PCR reads using MiXCR. TCRdb, rather than the study authors, made the V and J calls. The table records 60,000 or so clones, 25% to 35% of them present only once. This receptor was taken from a female donor with papillary thyroid cancer or a benign thyroid nodule (not recorded which). Some clones in this sample may be carry-over from other donors' samples. This sequence joins TRBV24-1 and TRBJ2-2; TRBD1 aligns across 7 bases. Sequenced input: blood. The CDR3 DNA is TGTGCCACCAGTGATTTGGGGACAGCAAGGGACACCGGGGAGCTGTTTTTT. The encoded protein is CATSDLGTARDTGELFF.